This note documents a single T cell receptor beta chain sequence. No antigen is known for it. Alongside a J-beta primer mix, a sample-barcoded 5' primer served in a second PCR lasting about 7 to 12 cycles. Each CDR3 protein gets one entry after TCRdb re-called the 5' RACE reads with MiXCR. There are some 1,000,000 distinct CDR3 sequences in the sample; approximately 25% occur only once, and approximately 0.75% lies in the top ten. The sample belongs to a study of blood T cells in healthy people across ages. General study points: Across samples, TCR beta diversity tracked strongly with naive T cell percentage. PBMCs that were unsorted prevented a conclusive naive versus antigen-experienced comparison.

The germline V gene encodes CDR1 SGHRS and CDR2 YFSETQ. With 3 bases removed from V and 7 bases from J, the gap between germline ends came to 16 bases. The CDR3 is 14 amino acids. The sample was also linked to a second study, of T cells of mothers and their children. According to that study: At a sensitivity of around 100 clones per million clonotypes, no persistent microchimeric T cell clones appeared.

Sequenced input: blood. The V gene is TRBV5-1, the J gene TRBJ2-5; tentatively, D is TRBD2 (6 bases). This receptor was taken from a girl between 2 and 10 years old in good health. CDR3 nucleotide sequence: TGCGCCAGCAGCTGGACTATCCGATGGGGGACCCAGTACTTC. Protein product: CASSWTIRWGTQYF.